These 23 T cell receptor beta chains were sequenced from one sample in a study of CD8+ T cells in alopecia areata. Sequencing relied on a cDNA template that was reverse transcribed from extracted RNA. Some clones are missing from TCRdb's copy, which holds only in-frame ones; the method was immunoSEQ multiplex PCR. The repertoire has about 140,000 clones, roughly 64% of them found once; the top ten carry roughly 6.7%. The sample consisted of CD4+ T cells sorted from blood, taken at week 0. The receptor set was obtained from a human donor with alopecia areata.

The CDR3 loop reads CASSPGLAGVSSYEQYF. As DNA, the CDR3 is TGTGCCAGCAGCCCGGGACTAGCGGGGGTGAGCTCCTACGAGCAGTACTTC. The chain combines TRBV11-2 with TRBJ2-7, with 14 bases aligning to TRBD2. Germline values: CDR1 SGHAT, CDR2 FQNNGV. The CDR3 has 17 residues. V was clipped by 5 bases and J by 0 bases; unmatched bases: 6.

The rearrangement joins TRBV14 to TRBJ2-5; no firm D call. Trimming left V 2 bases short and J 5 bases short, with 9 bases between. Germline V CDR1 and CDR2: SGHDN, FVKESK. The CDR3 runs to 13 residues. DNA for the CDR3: TGTGCCAGCAGCCAACAAGTAGCCGAGACCCAGTACTTC. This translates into CASSQQVAETQYF.

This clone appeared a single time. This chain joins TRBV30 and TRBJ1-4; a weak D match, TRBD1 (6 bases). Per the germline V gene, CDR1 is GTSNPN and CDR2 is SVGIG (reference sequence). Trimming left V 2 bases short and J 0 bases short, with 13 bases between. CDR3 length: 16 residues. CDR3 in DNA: TGTGCCTGGAGTTGGGGACACCTTGCAACTAATGAAAAACTGTTTTTT. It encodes CAWSWGHLATNEKLFF.

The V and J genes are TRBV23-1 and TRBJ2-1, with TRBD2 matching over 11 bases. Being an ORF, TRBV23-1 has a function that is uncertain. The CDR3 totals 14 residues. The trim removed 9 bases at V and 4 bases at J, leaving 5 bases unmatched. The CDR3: CASYSGGEYNEQFF. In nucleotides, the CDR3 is TGCGCCAGTTATAGCGGGGGGGAGTACAATGAGCAGTTCTTC.

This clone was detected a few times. The CDR3 nucleotides are TGTGCCTGGATGCGGACGGACCCTGGCTACACCTTC. This gives the protein CAWMRTDPGYTF. The rearrangement joins TRBV30 to TRBJ1-2; D is uncertain. Germline V gene data show CDR1 as GTSNPN and CDR2 as SVGIG (reference sequence). CDR3 size: 12 residues. Trimming stripped 4 bases from V and 7 bases from J, with 13 bases between.

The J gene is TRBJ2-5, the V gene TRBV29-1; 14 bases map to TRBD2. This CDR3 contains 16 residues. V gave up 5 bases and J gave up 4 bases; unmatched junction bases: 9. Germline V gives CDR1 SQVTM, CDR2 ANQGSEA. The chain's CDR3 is CSVRGLAGAPGETQYF. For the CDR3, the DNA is TGCAGCGTTCGGGGACTAGCGGGGGCGCCGGGAGAGACCCAGTACTTC.

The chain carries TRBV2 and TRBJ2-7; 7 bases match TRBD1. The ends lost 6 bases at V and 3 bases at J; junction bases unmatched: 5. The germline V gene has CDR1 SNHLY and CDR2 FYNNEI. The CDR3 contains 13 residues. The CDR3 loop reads CASSGDRHYEQYF. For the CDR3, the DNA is TGTGCCAGCAGCGGGGACAGACACTACGAGCAGTACTTC.

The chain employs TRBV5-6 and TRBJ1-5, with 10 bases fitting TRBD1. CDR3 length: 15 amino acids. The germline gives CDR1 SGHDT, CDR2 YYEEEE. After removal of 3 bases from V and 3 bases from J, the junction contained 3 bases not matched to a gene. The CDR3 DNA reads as TGTGCCAGCAGCTCGGGACAGGGGATCAATCAGCCCCAGCATTTT. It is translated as CASSSGQGINQPQHF.

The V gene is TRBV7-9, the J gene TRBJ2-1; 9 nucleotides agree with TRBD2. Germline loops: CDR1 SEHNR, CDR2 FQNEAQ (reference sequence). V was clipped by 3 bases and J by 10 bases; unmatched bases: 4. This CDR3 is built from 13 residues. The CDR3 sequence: CASSLRGGREQFF. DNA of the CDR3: TGTGCCAGCAGCTTGCGGGGGGGCCGGGAGCAGTTCTTC.

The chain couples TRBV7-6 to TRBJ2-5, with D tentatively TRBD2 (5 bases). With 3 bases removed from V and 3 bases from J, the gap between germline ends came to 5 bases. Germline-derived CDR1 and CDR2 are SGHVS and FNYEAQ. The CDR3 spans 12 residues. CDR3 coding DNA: TGTGCCAGCAGCTTCGGGGAAGAGACCCAGTACTTC. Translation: CASSFGEETQYF.

This CDR3 reads CASGRGGLQETQYF. CDR3 DNA sequence: TGTGCCAGCGGGCGGGGAGGGCTCCAAGAGACCCAGTACTTC. The rearrangement uses TRBV2 and TRBJ2-5; TRBD2 matches at 7 bases. V lost 8 bases, J lost 1 base, and 7 bases stayed unmatched. Germline V gene data show CDR1 as SNHLY and CDR2 as FYNNEI. The CDR3 extends over 14 amino acids.

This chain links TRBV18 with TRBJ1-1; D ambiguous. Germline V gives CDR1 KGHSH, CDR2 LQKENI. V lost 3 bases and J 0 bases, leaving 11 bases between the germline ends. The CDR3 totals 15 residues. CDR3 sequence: CASSPASAMNTEAFF. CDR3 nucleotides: TGTGCCAGCTCACCTGCATCAGCTATGAACACTGAAGCTTTCTTT.

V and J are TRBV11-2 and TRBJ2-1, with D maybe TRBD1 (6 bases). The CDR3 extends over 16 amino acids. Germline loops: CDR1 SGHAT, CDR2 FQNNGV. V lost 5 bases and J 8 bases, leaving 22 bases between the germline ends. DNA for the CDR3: TGTGCCAGCAGCCCGCTGAAGCGGCAGGGGACGTATGAGCAGTTCTTC. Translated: CASSPLKRQGTYEQFF. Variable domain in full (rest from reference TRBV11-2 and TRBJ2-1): EAGVAQSPRYKIIEKRQSVAFWCNPISGHATLYWYQQILGQGPKLLIQFQNNGVVDDSQLPKDRFSAERLKGVDSTLKIQPAKLEDSAVYLCASSPLKRQGTYEQFFGPGTRLTVL.

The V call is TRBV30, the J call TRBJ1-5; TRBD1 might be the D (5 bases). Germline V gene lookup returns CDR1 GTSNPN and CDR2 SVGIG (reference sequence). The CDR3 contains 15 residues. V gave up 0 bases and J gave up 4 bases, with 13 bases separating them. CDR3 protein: CAWSVGGTANQPQHF. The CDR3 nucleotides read TGTGCCTGGAGTGTTGGCGGGACGGCAAATCAGCCCCAGCATTTT.

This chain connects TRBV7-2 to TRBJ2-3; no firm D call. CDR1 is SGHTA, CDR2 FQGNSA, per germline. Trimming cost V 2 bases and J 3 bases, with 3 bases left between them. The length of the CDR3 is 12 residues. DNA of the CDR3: TGTGCCAGCAGCTTACTGACAGATACGCAGTATTTT. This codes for CASSLLTDTQYF.

CDR3 sequence reads: CAWSTGENEQFF. The CDR3 region has the DNA TGTGCCTGGAGTACGGGGGAGAATGAGCAGTTCTTC. The chain links TRBV30 to TRBJ2-1; D is perhaps TRBD2 (6 bases). Germline CDR1 reads GTSNPN; CDR2 reads SVGIG (reference sequence). The CDR3 has 12 residues. V was cut by 2 bases and J by 7 bases, with 9 bases left in between.

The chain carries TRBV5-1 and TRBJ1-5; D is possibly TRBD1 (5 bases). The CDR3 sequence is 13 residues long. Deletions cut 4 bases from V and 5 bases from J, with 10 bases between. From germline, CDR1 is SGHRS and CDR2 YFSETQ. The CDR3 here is CASSIQGDQPQHF. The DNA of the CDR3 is TGCGCCAGCAGCATTCAGGGTGATCAGCCCCAGCATTTT.

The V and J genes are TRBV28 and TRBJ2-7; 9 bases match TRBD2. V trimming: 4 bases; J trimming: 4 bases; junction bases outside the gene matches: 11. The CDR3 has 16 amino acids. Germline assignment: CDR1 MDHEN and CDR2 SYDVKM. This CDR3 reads CASSSPSSGGWYEQYF. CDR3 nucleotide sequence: TGTGCCAGCAGTTCTCCTTCGAGCGGGGGGTGGTACGAGCAGTACTTC.

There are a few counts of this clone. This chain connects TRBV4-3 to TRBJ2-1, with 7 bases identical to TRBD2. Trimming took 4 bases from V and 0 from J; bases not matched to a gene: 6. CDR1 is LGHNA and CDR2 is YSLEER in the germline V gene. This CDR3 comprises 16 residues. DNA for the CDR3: TGCGCCAGCAGCCGAAGCGGGGAAAGCTCCTACAATGAGCAGTTCTTC. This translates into CASSRSGESSYNEQFF.

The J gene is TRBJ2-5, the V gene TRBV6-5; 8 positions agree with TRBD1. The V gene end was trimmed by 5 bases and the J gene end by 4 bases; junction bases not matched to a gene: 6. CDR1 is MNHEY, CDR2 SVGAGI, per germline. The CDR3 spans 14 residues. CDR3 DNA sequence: TGTGCCAGCAGTCACAGGGGGAGCCGAGAGACCCAGTACTTC. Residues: CASSHRGSRETQYF.

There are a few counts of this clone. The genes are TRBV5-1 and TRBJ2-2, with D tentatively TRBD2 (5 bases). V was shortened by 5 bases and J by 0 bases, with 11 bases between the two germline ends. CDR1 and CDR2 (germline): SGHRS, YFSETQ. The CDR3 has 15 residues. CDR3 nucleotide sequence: TGCGCCAGCAGGAAGAGGGCCCCGAACACCGGGGAGCTGTTTTTT. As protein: CASRKRAPNTGELFF.

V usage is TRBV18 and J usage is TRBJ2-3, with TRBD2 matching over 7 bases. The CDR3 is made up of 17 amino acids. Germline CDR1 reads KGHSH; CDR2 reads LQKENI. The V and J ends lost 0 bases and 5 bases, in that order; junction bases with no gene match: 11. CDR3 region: CASSPPQRGHAGDTQYF. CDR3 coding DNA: TGTGCCAGCTCACCACCGCAGCGGGGTCACGCCGGAGATACGCAGTATTTT.

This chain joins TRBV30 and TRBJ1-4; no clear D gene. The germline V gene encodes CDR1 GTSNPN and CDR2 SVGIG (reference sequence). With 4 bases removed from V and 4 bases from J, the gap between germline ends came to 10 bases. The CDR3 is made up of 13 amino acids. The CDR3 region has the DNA TGTGCCTGGAAGCAAGGGAATAATGAAAAACTGTTTTTT. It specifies CAWKQGNNEKLFF.